What follows is one T cell receptor beta chain and its context. There is no known antigen for this receptor. Base qualities are not at hand, and no much larger clone is one base apart. The library came from RT-PCR. The sequencer was an Illumina HiSeq 2500. The public reads were reanalyzed by TCRdb: fastp trimming at Q25, MiXCR alignment, in-frame beta chains only. Duplicate CDR3 protein sequences are folded into a single record with the most common DNA and genes. The sample has under 800,000 distinct CDR3 sequences on record, about 14% of them singletons. In total, the top ten clones hold approximately 7% of the sample. Looking up the germline V gene (reference sequence) yields CDR1 LNHNV and CDR2 YYDKDF. A distance of 14 bases separates the germline ends of V and J, which lose 5 bases and 4 bases respectively. From cysteine to phenylalanine, the CDR3 is 15 amino acids long. Only CDR3 DNA remains: 45 bases, in frame from the first base.

The sample is drawn from a study of response to subunit inactivated influenza vaccine (dated by TCRdb to the late 2010s). Context from the whole study: To follow how T cells responded to a trivalent subunit inactivated influenza vaccine, the researchers relied on deep quantitative profiling of the T cell receptor repertoire. Study-wide findings and limitations: The authors suggested that each seasonal influenza vaccination may recruit only a limited number of new T cells.

The receptor was isolated from a man aged 45-65 years who received an inactivated influenza vaccine. Donor details come from another sample of the same person, matched by shared clones. The sample consisted of PBMCs from blood, taken approximately 15 days before vaccination. The sequence joins TRBV15 to TRBJ2-2; TRBD1 is perhaps the D gene, given 6 matching bases. CDR3 region: CATSPGGAGTGELFF. The DNA sequence follows: TGTGCCACCAGCCCTGGGGGCGCAGGCACCGGGGAGCTGTTTTTT.